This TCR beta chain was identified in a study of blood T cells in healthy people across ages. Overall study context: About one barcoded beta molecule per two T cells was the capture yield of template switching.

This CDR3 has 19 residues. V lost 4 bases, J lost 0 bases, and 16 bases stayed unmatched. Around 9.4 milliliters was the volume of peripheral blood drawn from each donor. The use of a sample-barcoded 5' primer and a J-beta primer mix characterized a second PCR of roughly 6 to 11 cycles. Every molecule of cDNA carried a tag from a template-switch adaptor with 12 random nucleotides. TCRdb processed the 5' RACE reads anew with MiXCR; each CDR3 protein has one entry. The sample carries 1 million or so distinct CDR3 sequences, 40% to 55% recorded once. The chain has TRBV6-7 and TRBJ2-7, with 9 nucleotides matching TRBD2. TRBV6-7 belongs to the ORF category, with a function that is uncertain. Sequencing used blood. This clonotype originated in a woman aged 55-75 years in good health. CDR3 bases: TGTGCCAGCAGTTGTCTTATCCGTCTACTAGCGGGCCGCTCCTACGAGCAGTACTTC. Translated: CASSCLIRLLAGRSYEQYF.